Listed below are T cell receptor beta chains from one sample, sequenced in a study of blood T cell repertoires in COVID-19. Data came from immunoSEQ multiplex PCR; TCRdb stores just in-frame clones and leaves some out. The data show 35,000 or so clones, roughly 77% seen once. Sequences were obtained from peripheral blood. These receptors all come from a human donor in a cohort sampled during active or convalescent COVID-19. The donor label of this sample is uncertain. CDR3s include the opening cysteine and the closing phenylalanine or tryptophan. The order of the fields is D gene, V gene, J gene, clone size, CDR3 protein, CDR3 DNA. D genes are given only for firm matches. Rows may omit the clone size; those that give it use once, few, many or a size class.

D: TRBD2
V: TRBV7-7
J: TRBJ2-7
size: -
CDR3: CASSSLAGSPPYEQYF
DNA: TGTGCTAGCAGCTCACTAGCGGGCAGCCCCCCCTACGAGCAGTACTTC

D: -
V: TRBV30
J: TRBJ1-2
size: -
CDR3: CAWSVRRGSLRGYTF
DNA: TGTGCCTGGAGTGTAAGGCGGGGATCGCTCCGCGGCTACACCTTC

D: TRBD2
V: TRBV6-5
J: TRBJ2-2
size: -
CDR3: CASRGGFGELFF
DNA: TGTGCCAGCAGGGGGGGGTTCGGGGAGCTGTTTTTT

D: TRBD2
V: TRBV7-2
J: TRBJ2-3
size: -
CDR3: CASSLELAGPDTQYF
DNA: TGTGCCAGCAGCTTAGAACTAGCGGGCCCAGATACGCAGTATTTT

D: TRBD1
V: TRBV11-3
J: TRBJ1-1
size: -
CDR3: CASSPTPGTGRAFF
DNA: TGTGCCAGCAGCCCTACTCCCGGGACAGGGAGAGCTTTCTTT

D: -
V: TRBV7-2
J: TRBJ1-3
size: -
CDR3: CASSLQAESGNTIYF
DNA: TGTGCCAGCAGCTTGCAGGCCGAATCTGGAAACACCATATATTTT

D: -
V: TRBV7-8
J: TRBJ2-7
size: -
CDR3: CASSGGGSYEQYF
DNA: TGTGCCAGCAGCGGGGGCGGCTCCTACGAGCAGTACTTC

D: -
V: TRBV4-3
J: TRBJ2-6
size: once
CDR3: CASSPSPGANVLTF
DNA: TGCGCCAGCAGCCCTTCCCCTGGGGCCAACGTCCTGACTTTC

D: -
V: TRBV2
J: TRBJ2-3
size: once
CDR3: CASSEGSPSTDTQYF
DNA: TGTGCCAGCAGTGAAGGGAGCCCTAGCACAGATACGCAGTATTTT

D: -
V: TRBV3-1/TRBV3-2
J: TRBJ2-7
size: -
CDR3: CASSLTLAYEQYF
DNA: TGTGCCAGCAGCCTTACTCTAGCCTACGAGCAGTACTTC

D: TRBD1
V: TRBV2
J: TRBJ2-7
size: -
CDR3: CASRRDSTYEQYF
DNA: TGTGCCAGCAGACGGGACAGCACCTACGAGCAGTACTTC

D: -
V: TRBV12-3/TRBV12-4
J: TRBJ2-1
size: few
CDR3: CASSLRGGEQFF
DNA: TGTGCCAGCAGTTTAAGAGGGGGTGAGCAGTTCTTC

D: -
V: TRBV11-2
J: TRBJ1-1
size: -
CDR3: CASSSRVLMNTEAFF
DNA: TGTGCCAGCAGCTCTCGGGTACTTATGAACACTGAAGCTTTCTTT

D: -
V: TRBV20-1
J: TRBJ1-2
size: -
CDR3: CSAAGVYGYTF
DNA: TGCAGTGCTGCCGGGGTCTATGGCTACACCTTC

D: TRBD2
V: TRBV5-5
J: TRBJ2-7
size: -
CDR3: CASRPGLAGGTYEQYF
DNA: TGTGCCAGCAGGCCTGGACTAGCGGGAGGGACCTACGAGCAGTACTTC

D: -
V: TRBV28
J: TRBJ1-4
size: -
CDR3: CASSYQRRELFF
DNA: TGTGCCAGCAGTTACCAACGCCGGGAACTGTTTTTT

D: TRBD2
V: TRBV6-2/TRBV6-3
J: TRBJ2-5
size: few
CDR3: CASSSGLAGGPGETQYF
DNA: TGTGCCAGCAGTTCGGGACTAGCGGGAGGGCCGGGGGAGACCCAGTACTTC

D: TRBD1
V: TRBV6-6
J: TRBJ2-1
size: -
CDR3: CASRPGQGGNEQFF
DNA: TGTGCCAGCAGGCCTGGACAGGGGGGAAATGAGCAGTTCTTC

D: -
V: TRBV6-6
J: TRBJ2-5
size: -
CDR3: CASSRRQTKETQYF
DNA: TGTGCCAGCAGTAGGCGACAGACGAAAGAGACCCAGTACTTC

D: TRBD2
V: TRBV30
J: TRBJ2-1
size: -
CDR3: CAWDSGRRYNEQFF
DNA: TGTGCCTGGGACAGCGGGAGGAGATACAATGAGCAGTTCTTC

D: -
V: TRBV7-2
J: TRBJ1-1
size: -
CDR3: CASSTQQDTEAFF
DNA: TGTGCCAGCAGCACCCAACAGGACACTGAAGCTTTCTTT

D: TRBD2
V: TRBV5-1
J: TRBJ2-3
size: once
CDR3: CASRLAGADTDTQYF
DNA: TGCGCCAGCAGATTAGCGGGAGCCGACACAGATACGCAGTATTTT

D: -
V: TRBV9
J: TRBJ2-3
size: -
CDR3: CASSVNYRSTDTQYF
DNA: TGTGCCAGCAGCGTAAACTACCGAAGCACAGATACGCAGTATTTT

D: -
V: TRBV30
J: TRBJ2-7
size: -
CDR3: CAWSAGQLYEQYF
DNA: TGTGCCTGGAGTGCAGGGCAACTCTACGAGCAGTACTTC

D: -
V: TRBV7-6
J: TRBJ2-7
size: few
CDR3: CASSLEGGREQYF
DNA: TGTGCCAGCAGCTTAGAAGGCGGGCGTGAGCAGTACTTC

D: -
V: TRBV7-9
J: TRBJ2-1
size: few
CDR3: CASSLGRGKFF
DNA: TGTGCCAGCAGCTTGGGTAGGGGCAAGTTCTTC

D: TRBD1
V: TRBV11-3
J: TRBJ2-1
size: -
CDR3: CASSFRQGSYNEQFF
DNA: TGTGCCAGCAGCTTCCGACAGGGGTCCTACAATGAGCAGTTCTTC

D: -
V: TRBV5-1
J: TRBJ2-3
size: -
CDR3: CASSFEFPGTDTQYF
DNA: TGCGCCAGCAGCTTTGAGTTTCCCGGGACAGATACGCAGTATTTT

D: -
V: TRBV25-1
J: TRBJ1-2
size: -
CDR3: CASSGQSAGGYTF
DNA: TGTGCCAGCAGTGGGCAATCCGCGGGTGGCTACACCTTC

D: -
V: TRBV2
J: TRBJ2-2
size: -
CDR3: CASSVARSIAGELFF
DNA: TGTGCCAGCAGTGTCGCGAGGTCGATCGCCGGGGAGCTGTTTTTT

D: TRBD1
V: TRBV4-1
J: TRBJ2-4
size: few
CDR3: CASSHQTGTGNIQYF
DNA: TGCGCCAGCAGCCATCAGACAGGGACCGGAAACATTCAGTACTTC

D: -
V: TRBV2
J: TRBJ2-2
size: -
CDR3: CASSGGLVGPGELFF
DNA: TGTGCCAGCAGTGGGGGCCTTGTTGGGCCCGGGGAGCTGTTTTTT

D: -
V: TRBV6-2/TRBV6-3
J: TRBJ2-4
size: -
CDR3: CASSPRTPIPRRLAKNIQYF
DNA: TGTGCCAGCAGCCCCAGGACTCCGATTCCTAGACGTTTAGCCAAAAACATTCAGTACTTC

D: TRBD2
V: TRBV27
J: TRBJ2-7
size: -
CDR3: CASSLGPSGF
DNA: TGTGCCAGCAGTTTAGGCCCTAGCGGCTTC

D: -
V: TRBV29-1
J: TRBJ1-1
size: -
CDR3: CSAQPGTEAFF
DNA: TGCAGCGCCCAACCCGGGACTGAAGCTTTCTTT